The 8 T cell receptor beta chains presented below share a single source sample, sequenced in a study of T cells after yellow fever vaccination. Via MiXCR, TCRdb re-called the 5' RACE reads, giving one row per CDR3 protein. This table has about 240,000 distinct CDR3 sequences, 6.9% appearing once. This specimen consisted of CD4+ T cells sorted from PBMCs, obtained 15 days after the yellow fever booster vaccination. All receptors come from a man in his thirties or forties who received the YFV17D yellow fever vaccine.

In its sample, this clonotype was seen many times. The chain uses TRBV5-1 and TRBJ2-6, with unresolved D. CDR3 length: 16 residues. The V gene lost 0 bases and the J gene lost 0 bases, with 7 bases spanning the gap. Germline CDR1 is SGHRS and CDR2 is YFSETQ. In DNA, the CDR3 is TGCGCCAGCAGCTTGGCTAGTTCCTCTGGGGCCAACGTCCTGACTTTC. It codes for CASSLASSSGANVLTF.

This clonotype occurred many times. CDR3 bases: TGTGCCACCAGTGACCCTCAGGGGGCGACGACTGACGAGCAGTACTTC. Translation: CATSDPQGATTDEQYF. The V and J genes are TRBV24-1 and TRBJ2-7; 8 nucleotides align to TRBD1. Germline values: CDR1 KGHDR, CDR2 SFDVKD. The V and J ends lost 4 bases and 5 bases, in that order; junction bases with no gene match: 12. CDR3 size: 16 residues.

This clonotype was counted only a few times. This chain connects TRBV20-1 to TRBJ2-7; TRBD1 matches 9 bases. V shed 0 bases and J 6 bases; nucleotides not matched to a gene: 6. CDR1 and CDR2 (germline): DFQATT, SNEGSKA (reference sequence). The CDR3 covers 14 residues. The CDR3, as DNA: TGCAGTGCTAGAGACCCGACAGGGGGGCCCGAGCAGTACTTC. It is translated as CSARDPTGGPEQYF.

The chain has TRBV6-1 and TRBJ2-2; 10 positions match TRBD2. Trimming at V came to 6 bases and at J to 6 bases, leaving 1 base not matched to a gene. CDR1 and CDR2 from the germline V gene are MNHNS and SASEGT. The CDR3 has 13 amino acids. CDR3 nucleotides: TGTGCCAGCAGAGGGACTAGCGCCGGGGAGCTGTTTTTT. Its translation is CASRGTSAGELFF.

The CDR3 loop reads CASSTGLAIITDTQYF. In DNA form, the CDR3 reads TGTGCCAGCAGCACCGGACTAGCCATAATAACAGATACGCAGTATTTT. This chain uses TRBV5-4 with TRBJ2-3; 8 positions match TRBD2. Looked up from germline, CDR1 is SGHNT and CDR2 is YYREEE (reference sequence). Trimming took 4 bases from V and 3 from J; bases not matched to a gene: 10. The CDR3 sequence is 16 residues long.

This clonotype was picked up a small number of times. V and J are TRBV5-1 and TRBJ2-3, with 8 bases aligning to TRBD1. The ends lost 4 bases at V and 3 bases at J; junction bases unmatched: 13. This CDR3 has 17 amino acids. The germline V gene encodes CDR1 SGHRS and CDR2 YFSETQ. DNA of the CDR3: TGCGCCAGCAGCACGGGTCTTGGCTGGACAGGGACAGATACGCAGTATTTT. Translated, it gives CASSTGLGWTGTDTQYF.

V usage is TRBV7-9 and J usage is TRBJ2-3, with 9 bases aligning to TRBD1. CDR1 is SEHNR, CDR2 FQNEAQ, per germline (reference sequence). V was pared by 4 bases and J by 8 bases, with 7 bases of the junction left unmatched. This CDR3 is 14 amino acids long. CDR3 DNA: TGTGCCAGCAGCTCCGGACAGGGGTTTCCTACGCAGTATTTT. This encodes CASSSGQGFPTQYF.

The sample holds many counts of this clonotype. The CDR3 region has the DNA TGTGCCAGCAGCCCCCTGAGCTCCTACGAGCAGTACTTC. Translating gives CASSPLSSYEQYF. The rearrangement uses TRBV5-5 and TRBJ2-7; D is uncertain. Germline V gene sequence: CDR1 SGHKS, CDR2 YYEKEE (reference sequence). Deletions cut 4 bases from V and 0 bases from J, with 8 bases between. The CDR3 loop spans 13 amino acids.